Described below is a single T cell receptor (beta chain) sequence and its context. Its specificity is not known. The data stem from a study of post-analysis software for immune sequencing data. Researchers reported that TCR beta cDNA libraries carried unique molecular identifiers. Some 450,000 cDNA molecules were recovered from an input of about 1 to 10 million T cells. From the PCR reads, TCRdb called clonotypes with MiXCR, one entry per CDR3 protein. Here the sample spans about 570,000 distinct CDR3 sequences, less than 40% being singletons. Study-wide findings and caveats: Relative to controls, patients had a few TRBV segments at higher frequency, with TRBV5-6, TRBV5-1 and TRBV20-1 among these.

Trimming cost V 0 bases and J 10 bases, with 10 bases left between them. CDR1 is ENHRY and CDR2 is SYGVKD in the germline V gene. The CDR3 consists of 12 residues. Source material: blood. The J gene is TRBJ2-7, the V gene TRBV10-3; D might be TRBD1 (5 bases). The receptor was isolated from a girl aged 2-17 years with multiple sclerosis. Here the CDR3 reads CAISESQGTQYF. The CDR3 coding sequence is TGTGCCATCAGTGAGTCGCAGGGTACCCAGTACTTC.